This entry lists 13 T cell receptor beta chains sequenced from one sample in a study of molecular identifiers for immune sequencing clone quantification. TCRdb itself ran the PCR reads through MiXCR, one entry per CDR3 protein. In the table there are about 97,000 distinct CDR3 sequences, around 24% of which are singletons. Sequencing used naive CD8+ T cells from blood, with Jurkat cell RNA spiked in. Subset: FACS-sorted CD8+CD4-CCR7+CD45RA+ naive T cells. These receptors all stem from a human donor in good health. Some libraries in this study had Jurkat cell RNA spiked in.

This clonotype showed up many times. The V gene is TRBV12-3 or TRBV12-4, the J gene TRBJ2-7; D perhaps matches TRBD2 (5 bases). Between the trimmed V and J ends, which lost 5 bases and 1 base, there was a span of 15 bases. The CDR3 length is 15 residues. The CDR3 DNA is TGTGCCAGCAGTCCCCGGCGGGCGGAGTCCTACGAGCAGTACTTC. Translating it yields CASSPRRAESYEQYF.

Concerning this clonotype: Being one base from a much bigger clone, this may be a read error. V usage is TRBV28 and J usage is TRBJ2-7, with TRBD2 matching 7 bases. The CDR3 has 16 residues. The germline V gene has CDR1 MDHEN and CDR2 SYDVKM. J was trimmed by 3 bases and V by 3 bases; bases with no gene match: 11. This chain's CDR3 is CASSFPLREVNYEQYF. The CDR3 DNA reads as TGTGCCAGCAGTTTTCCACTTCGGGAGGTAAACTACGAGCAGTACTTC.

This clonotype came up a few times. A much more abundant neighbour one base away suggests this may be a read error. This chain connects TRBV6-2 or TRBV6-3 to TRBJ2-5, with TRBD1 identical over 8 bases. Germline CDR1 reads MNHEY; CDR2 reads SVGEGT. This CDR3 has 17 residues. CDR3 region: CASSYDVRTGSQEPQYF. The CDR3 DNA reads TGTGCCAGCAGTTACGACGTTAGGACAGGGTCACAAGAGCCCCAGTACTTC.

This chain's CDR3 is CASSITEYSNQPQHF. The CDR3, as DNA: TGTGCCAGTAGTATAACAGAATATAGCAATCAGCCCCAGCATTTT. J is TRBJ1-5 and V is TRBV19; no clear D. Per the germline V gene, CDR1 is LNHDA and CDR2 is SQIVND (reference sequence). The CDR3 is 15 amino acids. Trimming stripped 2 bases from V and 0 bases from J, with 8 bases between.

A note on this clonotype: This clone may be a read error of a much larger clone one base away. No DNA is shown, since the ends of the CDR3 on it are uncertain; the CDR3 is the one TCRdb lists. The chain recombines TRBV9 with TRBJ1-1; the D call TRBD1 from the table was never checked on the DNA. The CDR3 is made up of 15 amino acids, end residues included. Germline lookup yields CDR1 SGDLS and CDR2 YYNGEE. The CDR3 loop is CASSVAGGAGTEALF.

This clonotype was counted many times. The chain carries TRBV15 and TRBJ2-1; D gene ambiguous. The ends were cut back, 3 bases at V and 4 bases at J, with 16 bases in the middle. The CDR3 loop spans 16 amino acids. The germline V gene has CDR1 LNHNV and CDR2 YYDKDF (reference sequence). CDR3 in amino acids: CATSSSRSVTYNEQFF. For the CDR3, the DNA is TGTGCCACCAGCAGTAGCCGGTCGGTAACGTACAATGAGCAGTTCTTC.

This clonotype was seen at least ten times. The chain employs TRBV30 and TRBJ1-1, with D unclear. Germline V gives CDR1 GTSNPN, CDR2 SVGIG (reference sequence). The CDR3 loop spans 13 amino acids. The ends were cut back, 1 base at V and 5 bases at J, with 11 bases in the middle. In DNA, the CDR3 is TGTGCCTGGAGTGGGGGAATGAGGACTGAAGCTTTCTTT. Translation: CAWSGGMRTEAFF.

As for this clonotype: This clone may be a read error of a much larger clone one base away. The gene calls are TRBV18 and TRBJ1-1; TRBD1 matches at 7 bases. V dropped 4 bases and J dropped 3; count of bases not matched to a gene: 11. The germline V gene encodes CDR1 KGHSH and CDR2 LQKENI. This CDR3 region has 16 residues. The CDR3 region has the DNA TGTGCCAGCTCACTAGCCCGGGGACAGCAGGACACTGAAGCTTTCTTT. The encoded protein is CASSLARGQQDTEAFF.

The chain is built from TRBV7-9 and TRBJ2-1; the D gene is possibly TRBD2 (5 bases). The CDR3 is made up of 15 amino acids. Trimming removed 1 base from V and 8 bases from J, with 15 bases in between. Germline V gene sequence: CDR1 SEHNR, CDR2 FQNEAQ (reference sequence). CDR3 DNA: TGTGCCAGCAGCTTAGAGGGAGCCTGGCGCCATGAGCAGTTCTTC. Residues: CASSLEGAWRHEQFF.

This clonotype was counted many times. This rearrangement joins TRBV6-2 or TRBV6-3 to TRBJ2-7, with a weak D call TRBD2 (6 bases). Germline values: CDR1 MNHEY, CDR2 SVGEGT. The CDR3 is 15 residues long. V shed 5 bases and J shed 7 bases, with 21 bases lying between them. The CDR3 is CASSPTLSGAREQYF. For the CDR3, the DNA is TGTGCCAGCAGTCCCACCCTCTCGGGAGCGCGTGAGCAGTACTTC.

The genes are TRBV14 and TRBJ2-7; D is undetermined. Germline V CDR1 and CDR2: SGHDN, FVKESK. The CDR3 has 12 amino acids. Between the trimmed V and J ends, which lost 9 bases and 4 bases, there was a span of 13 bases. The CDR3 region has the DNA TGTGCCAGTAGTATATTGGGGTACGAGCAGTACTTC. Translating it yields CASSILGYEQYF.

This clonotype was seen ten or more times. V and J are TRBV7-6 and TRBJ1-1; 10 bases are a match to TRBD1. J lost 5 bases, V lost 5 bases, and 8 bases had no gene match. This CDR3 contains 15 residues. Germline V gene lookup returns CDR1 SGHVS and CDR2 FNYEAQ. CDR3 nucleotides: TGTGCCAGCAGCGACCCGGGACAGGGGTTAACTGAAGCTTTCTTT. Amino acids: CASSDPGQGLTEAFF.

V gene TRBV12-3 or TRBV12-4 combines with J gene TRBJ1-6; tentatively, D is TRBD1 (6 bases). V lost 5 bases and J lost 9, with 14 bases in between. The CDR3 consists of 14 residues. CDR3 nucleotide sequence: TGTGCCAGCAGTCAGCACCCACAGGGTTCACCCCTCCACTTT. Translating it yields CASSQHPQGSPLHF.